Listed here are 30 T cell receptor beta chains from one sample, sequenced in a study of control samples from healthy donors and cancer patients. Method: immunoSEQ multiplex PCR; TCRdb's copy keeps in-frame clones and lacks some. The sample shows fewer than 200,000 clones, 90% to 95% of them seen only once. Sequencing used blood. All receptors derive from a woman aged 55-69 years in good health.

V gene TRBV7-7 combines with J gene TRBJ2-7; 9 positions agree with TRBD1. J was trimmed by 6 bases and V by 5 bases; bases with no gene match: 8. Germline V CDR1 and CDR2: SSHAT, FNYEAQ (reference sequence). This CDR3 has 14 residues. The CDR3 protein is CASSLGQGSTEQYF. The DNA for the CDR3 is TGTGCCAGCAGCCTGGGACAGGGCTCGACCGAGCAGTACTTC.

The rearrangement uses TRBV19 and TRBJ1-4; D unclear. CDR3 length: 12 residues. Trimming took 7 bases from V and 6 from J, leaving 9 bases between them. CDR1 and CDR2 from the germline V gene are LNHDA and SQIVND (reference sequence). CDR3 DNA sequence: TGTGCCAGTACCGGGAGCGATGAAAAACTGTTTTTT. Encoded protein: CASTGSDEKLFF.

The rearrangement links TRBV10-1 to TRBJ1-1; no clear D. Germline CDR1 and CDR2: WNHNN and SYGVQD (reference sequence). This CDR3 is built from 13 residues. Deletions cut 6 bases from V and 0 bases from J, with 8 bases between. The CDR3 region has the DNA TGCGCCAGCAGGGGAGGGATGAACACTGAAGCTTTCTTT. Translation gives CASRGGMNTEAFF.

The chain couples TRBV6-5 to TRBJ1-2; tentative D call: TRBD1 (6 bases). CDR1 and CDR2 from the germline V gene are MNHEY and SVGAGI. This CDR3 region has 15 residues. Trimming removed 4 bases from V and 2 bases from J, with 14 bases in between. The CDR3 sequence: CASSSRTARNYGYTF. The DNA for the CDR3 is TGTGCCAGCAGTTCCCGGACAGCGAGGAACTATGGCTACACCTTC.

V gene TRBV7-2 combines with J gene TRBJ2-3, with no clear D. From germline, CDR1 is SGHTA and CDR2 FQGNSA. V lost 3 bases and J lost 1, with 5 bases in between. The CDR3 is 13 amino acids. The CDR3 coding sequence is TGTGCCAGCAGCTTTGTCCGCACAGATACGCAGTATTTT. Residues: CASSFVRTDTQYF.

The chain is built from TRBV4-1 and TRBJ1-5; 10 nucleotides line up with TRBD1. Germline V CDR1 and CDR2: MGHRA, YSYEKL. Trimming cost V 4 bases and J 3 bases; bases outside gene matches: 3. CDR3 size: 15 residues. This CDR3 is CASSPGQGLNQPQHF. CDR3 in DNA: TGCGCCAGCAGCCCGGGACAGGGGCTCAATCAGCCCCAGCATTTT.

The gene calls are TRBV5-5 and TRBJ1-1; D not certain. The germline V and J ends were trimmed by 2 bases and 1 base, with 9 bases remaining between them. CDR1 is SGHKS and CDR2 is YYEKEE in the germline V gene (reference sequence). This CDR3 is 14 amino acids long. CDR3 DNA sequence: TGTGCCAGCAGCTTATACAGTTCGAACACTGAAGCTTTCTTT. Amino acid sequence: CASSLYSSNTEAFF.

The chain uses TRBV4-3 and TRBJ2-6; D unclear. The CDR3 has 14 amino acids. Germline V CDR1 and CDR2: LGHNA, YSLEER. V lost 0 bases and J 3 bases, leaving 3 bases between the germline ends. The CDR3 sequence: CASSQDGGANVLTF. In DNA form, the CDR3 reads TGCGCCAGCAGCCAAGATGGTGGGGCCAACGTCCTGACTTTC.

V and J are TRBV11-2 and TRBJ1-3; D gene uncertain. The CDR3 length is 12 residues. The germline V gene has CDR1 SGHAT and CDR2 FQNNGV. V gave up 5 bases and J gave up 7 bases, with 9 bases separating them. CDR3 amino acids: CASSRVFNTIYF. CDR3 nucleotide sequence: TGTGCCAGCAGCCGCGTCTTCAACACCATATATTTT.

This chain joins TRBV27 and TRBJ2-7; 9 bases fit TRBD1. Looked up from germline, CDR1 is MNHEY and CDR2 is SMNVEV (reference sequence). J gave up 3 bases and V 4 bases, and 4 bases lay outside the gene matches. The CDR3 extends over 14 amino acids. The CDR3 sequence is CASSSGQGLYEQYF. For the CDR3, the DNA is TGTGCCAGCAGTTCGGGACAGGGTCTCTACGAGCAGTACTTC.

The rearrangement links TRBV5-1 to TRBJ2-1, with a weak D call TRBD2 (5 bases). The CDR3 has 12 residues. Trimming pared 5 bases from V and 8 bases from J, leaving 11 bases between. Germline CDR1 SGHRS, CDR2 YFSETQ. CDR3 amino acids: CASSQTGDEQFF. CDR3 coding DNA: TGCGCCAGCAGTCAGACCGGGGATGAGCAGTTCTTC. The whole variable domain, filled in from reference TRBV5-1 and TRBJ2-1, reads KAGVTQTPRYLIKTRGQQVTLSCSPISGHRSVSWYQQTPGQGLQFLFEYFSETQRNKGNFPGRFSGRQFSNSRSEMNVSTLELGDSALYLCASSQTGDEQFFGPGTRLTVL.

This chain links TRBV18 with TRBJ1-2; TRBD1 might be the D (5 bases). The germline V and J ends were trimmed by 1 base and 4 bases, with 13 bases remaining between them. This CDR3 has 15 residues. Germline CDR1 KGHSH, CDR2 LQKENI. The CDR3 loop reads CASSPRTGPGYGYTF. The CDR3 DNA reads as TGTGCCAGCTCACCACGTACAGGCCCTGGCTATGGCTACACCTTC.

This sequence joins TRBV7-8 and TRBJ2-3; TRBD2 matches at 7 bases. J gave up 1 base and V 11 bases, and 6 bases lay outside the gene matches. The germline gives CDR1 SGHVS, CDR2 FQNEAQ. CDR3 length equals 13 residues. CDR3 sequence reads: CAGRGTGTDTQYF. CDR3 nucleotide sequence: TGTGCCGGGCGGGGGACTGGCACAGATACGCAGTATTTT.

CDR3 region: CASSGDRGRTSPLHF. The CDR3 bases are TGTGCCAGCAGTGGGGACAGGGGGCGCACGTCACCCCTCCACTTT. The chain combines TRBV2 with TRBJ1-6, with 12 bases that match TRBD1. The CDR3 consists of 15 residues. The V segment lost 4 bases and the J segment 10 bases; nucleotides outside the gene matches: 5. The V gene's germline CDR1 is SNHLY and CDR2 FYNNEI. The full variable domain, rest sourced from reference TRBV2 and TRBJ1-6, is EPEVTQTPSHQVTQMGQEVILRCVPISNHLYFYWYRQILGQKVEFLVSFYNNEISEKSEIFDDQFSVERPDGSNFTLKIRSTKLEDSAMYFCASSGDRGRTSPLHFGNGTRLTVT.

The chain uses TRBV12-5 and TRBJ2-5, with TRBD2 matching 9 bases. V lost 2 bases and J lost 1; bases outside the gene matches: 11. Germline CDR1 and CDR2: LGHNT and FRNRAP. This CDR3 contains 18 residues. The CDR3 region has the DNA TGTGCTAGTGGTTTGCTGGTCTCTCGCGGGGGGGGCCAAGAGACCCAGTACTTC. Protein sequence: CASGLLVSRGGGQETQYF.

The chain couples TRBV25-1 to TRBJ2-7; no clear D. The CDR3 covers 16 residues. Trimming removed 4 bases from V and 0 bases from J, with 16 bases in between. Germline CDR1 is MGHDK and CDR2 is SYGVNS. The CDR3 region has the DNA TGTGCCAGCAGTGCTCGGACGGAGACAATCTCCTACGAGCAGTACTTC. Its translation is CASSARTETISYEQYF.

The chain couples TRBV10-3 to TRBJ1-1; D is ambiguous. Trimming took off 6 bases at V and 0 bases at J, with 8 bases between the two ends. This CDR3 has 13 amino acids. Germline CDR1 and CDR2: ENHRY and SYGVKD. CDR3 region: CAIRGSVNTEAFF. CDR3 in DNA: TGTGCCATCAGGGGGTCCGTGAACACTGAAGCTTTCTTT.

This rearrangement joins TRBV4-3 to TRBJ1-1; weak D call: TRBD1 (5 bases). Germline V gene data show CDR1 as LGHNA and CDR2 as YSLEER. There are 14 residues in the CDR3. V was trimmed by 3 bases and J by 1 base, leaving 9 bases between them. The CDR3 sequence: CASSQGTANTEAFF. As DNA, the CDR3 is TGCGCCAGCAGCCAGGGGACGGCGAACACTGAAGCTTTCTTT.

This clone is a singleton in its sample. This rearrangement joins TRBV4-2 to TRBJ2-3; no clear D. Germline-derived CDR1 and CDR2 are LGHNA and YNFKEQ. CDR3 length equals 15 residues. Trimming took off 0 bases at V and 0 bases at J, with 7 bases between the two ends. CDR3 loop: CASSQDETSTDTQYF. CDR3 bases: TGTGCCAGCAGCCAAGATGAAACTAGCACAGATACGCAGTATTTT.

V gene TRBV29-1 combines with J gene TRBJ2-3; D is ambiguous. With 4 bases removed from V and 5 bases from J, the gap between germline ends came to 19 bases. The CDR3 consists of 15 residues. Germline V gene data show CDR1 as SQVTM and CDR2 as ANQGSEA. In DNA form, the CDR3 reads TGCAGCGTTGTTCGTAGGGCAATGTTAGGAGATACGCAGTATTTT. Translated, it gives CSVVRRAMLGDTQYF.

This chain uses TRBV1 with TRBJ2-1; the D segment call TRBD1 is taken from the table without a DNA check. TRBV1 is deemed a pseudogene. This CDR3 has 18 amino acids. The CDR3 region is CTSSQANGTGEQYNEQFF. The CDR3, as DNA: TGCACCAGCAGCCAAGCCAATGGGACAGGGGAACAGTACAATGAGCAGTTCTTC.

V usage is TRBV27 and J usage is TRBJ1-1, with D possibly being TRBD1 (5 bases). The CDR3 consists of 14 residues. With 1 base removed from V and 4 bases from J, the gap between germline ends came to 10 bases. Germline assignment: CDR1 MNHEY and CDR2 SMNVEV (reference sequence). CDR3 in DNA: TGTGCCAGCAGTTTATTGGGGGGATCCACTGAAGCTTTCTTT. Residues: CASSLLGGSTEAFF.

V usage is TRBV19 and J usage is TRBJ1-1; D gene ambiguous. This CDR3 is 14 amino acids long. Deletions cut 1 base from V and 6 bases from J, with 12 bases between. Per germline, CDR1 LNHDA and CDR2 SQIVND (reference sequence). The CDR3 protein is CASSIGAAGAEAFF. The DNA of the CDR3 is TGTGCCAGTAGTATAGGGGCAGCCGGGGCTGAAGCTTTCTTT.

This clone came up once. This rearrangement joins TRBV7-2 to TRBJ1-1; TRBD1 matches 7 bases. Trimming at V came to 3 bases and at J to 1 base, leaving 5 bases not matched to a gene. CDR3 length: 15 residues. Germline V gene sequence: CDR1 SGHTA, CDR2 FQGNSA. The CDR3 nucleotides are TGTGCCAGCAGCTTGAGGGGGCGGACGAACACTGAAGCTTTCTTT. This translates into CASSLRGRTNTEAFF.

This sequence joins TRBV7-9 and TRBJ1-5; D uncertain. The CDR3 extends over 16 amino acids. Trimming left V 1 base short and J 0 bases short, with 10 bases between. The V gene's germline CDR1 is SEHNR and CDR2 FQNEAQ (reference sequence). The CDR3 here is CASSLGLGISNQPQHF. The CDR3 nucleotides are TGTGCCAGCAGCTTAGGATTAGGAATTAGCAATCAGCCCCAGCATTTT.

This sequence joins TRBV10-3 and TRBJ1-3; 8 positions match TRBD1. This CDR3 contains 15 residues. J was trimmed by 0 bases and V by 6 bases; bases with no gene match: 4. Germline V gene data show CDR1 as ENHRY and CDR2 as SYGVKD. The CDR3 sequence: CAIRWDRSSGNTIYF. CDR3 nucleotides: TGTGCCATCAGGTGGGACAGGAGCTCTGGAAACACCATATATTTT.

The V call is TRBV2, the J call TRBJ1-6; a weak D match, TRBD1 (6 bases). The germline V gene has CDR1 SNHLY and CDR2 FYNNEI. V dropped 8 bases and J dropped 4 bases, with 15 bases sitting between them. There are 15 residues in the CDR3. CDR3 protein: CASREGGDYNSPLHF. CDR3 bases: TGTGCCAGCCGCGAGGGGGGGGATTATAATTCACCCCTCCACTTT.

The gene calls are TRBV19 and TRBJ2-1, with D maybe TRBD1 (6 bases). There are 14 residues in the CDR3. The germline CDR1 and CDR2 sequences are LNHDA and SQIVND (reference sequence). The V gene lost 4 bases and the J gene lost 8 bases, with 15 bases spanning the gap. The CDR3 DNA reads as TGTGCCAGTAGTACTAATACAGGGCACCATGAGCAGTTCTTC. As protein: CASSTNTGHHEQFF.

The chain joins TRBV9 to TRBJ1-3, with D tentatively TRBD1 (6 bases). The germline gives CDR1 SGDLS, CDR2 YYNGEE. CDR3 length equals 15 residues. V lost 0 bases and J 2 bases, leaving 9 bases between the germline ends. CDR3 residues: CASSVGTATGNTIYF. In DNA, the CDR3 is TGTGCCAGCAGCGTAGGGACAGCCACTGGAAACACCATATATTTT.

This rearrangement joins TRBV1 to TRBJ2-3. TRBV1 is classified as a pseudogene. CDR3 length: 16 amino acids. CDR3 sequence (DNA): TGCACCAGCAGCCAAGTGCTGACCGCTTTTTTGGATACGCAGTATTTT. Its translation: CTSSQVLTAFLDTQYF.